This TCR beta chain appears in the sequencing data of a study of T cell changes during pregnancy in multiple sclerosis (dated by TCRdb to the late 2010s). Describing the broader study: The study examined how the T cell repertoire changed over the course of pregnancy in women with multiple sclerosis.

Receptor libraries were prepared by the immunoSEQ multiplex PCR assay. The immuneACCESS repertoire file appears here via TCRdb, limited to in-frame rearrangements. These files lack a portion of the clones; in checked studies, under half of the deficit traces to unresolved V genes, and the cause of the others is not known. Recorded for this sample are 90,000 or so clones; 85% to 95% of them occurred a single time. More than 1.5% of the sample lies in the top ten. The germline V gene supplies CDR1 SGHAT and CDR2 FQNNGV. Clipping removes 3 bases from V and 6 bases from J, with 3 as the unmatched junction base count. There are 15 amino acids in the CDR3, from cysteine to phenylalanine inclusive. Only the CDR3 DNA is retained, 45 bases long and in frame from the first base. Of note for this clone: Its cognate antigen has yet to be identified. Base qualities are not at hand, and no much larger clone is one base apart.

Source: peripheral blood, taken after pregnancy. The TCR sequence derives from a female donor in good health, enrolled as a control in a pregnancy study. The chain links TRBV11-2 with TRBJ2-1; TRBD1 agrees with 12 junctional bases. This receptor has the CDR3 CASSLGQGAVNEQFF. The bases read TGTGCCAGCAGCTTGGGACAGGGGGCTGTCAATGAGCAGTTCTTC. Outside the CDR3, residues come from the reference TRBV11-2 and TRBJ2-1 proteins, so the full variable domain is: EAGVAQSPRYKIIEKRQSVAFWCNPISGHATLYWYQQILGQGPKLLIQFQNNGVVDDSQLPKDRFSAERLKGVDSTLKIQPAKLEDSAVYLCASSLGQGAVNEQFFGPGTRLTVL.